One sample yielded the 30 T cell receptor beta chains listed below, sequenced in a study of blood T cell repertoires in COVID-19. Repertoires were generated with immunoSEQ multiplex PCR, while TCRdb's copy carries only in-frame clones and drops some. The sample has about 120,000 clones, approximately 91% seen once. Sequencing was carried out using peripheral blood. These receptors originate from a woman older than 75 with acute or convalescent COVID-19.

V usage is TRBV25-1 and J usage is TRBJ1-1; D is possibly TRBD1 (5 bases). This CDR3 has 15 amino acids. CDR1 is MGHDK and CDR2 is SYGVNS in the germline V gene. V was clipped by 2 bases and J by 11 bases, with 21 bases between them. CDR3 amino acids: CASSEHAGIDIGAFF. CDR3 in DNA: TGTGCCAGCAGTGAACACGCAGGGATTGACATTGGGGCTTTCTTT.

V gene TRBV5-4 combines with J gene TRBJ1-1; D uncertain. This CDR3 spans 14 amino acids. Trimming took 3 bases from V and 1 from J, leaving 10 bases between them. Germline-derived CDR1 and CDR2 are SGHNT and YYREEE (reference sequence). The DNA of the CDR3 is TGTGCCAGCAGCTCCCTGACACAGAACACTGAAGCTTTCTTT. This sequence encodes CASSSLTQNTEAFF.

This CDR3 is CSAPDLTEAFF. The CDR3 coding sequence is TGCAGTGCCCCAGATCTCACTGAAGCTTTCTTT. The gene calls are TRBV20-1 and TRBJ1-1; D unresolved. Germline-derived CDR1 and CDR2 are DFQATT and SNEGSKA (reference sequence). CDR3 length equals 11 residues. V lost 6 bases to trimming and J lost 4 bases, with 9 bases between them.

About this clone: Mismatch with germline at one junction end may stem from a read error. The CDR3, as DNA: TGTGCCAGCACCCAAGTTCGGTCAGGGTGTTCACCCCTCCACTTT. Its translation is CASTQVRSGCSPLHF. The chain employs TRBV3-1 (or the pseudogene TRBV3-2) and TRBJ1-6, with a possible D match to TRBD1 (5 bases). CDR3 length equals 15 residues. Germline V gene lookup returns CDR1 LGHDT and CDR2 YNNKEL (reference sequence).

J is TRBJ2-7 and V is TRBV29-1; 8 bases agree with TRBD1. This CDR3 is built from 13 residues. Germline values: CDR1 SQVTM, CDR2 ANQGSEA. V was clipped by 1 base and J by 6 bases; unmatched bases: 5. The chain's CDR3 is CSVEGQGYREQYF. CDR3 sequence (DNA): TGCAGCGTTGAAGGACAGGGGTATCGCGAGCAGTACTTC.

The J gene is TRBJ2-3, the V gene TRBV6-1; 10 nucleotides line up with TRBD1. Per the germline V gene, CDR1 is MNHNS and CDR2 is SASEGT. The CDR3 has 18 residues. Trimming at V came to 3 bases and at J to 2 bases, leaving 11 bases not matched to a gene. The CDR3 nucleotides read TGTGCCAGCAGTGAGAGGACAGGGGGGATTCCATACACAGATACGCAGTATTTT. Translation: CASSERTGGIPYTDTQYF.

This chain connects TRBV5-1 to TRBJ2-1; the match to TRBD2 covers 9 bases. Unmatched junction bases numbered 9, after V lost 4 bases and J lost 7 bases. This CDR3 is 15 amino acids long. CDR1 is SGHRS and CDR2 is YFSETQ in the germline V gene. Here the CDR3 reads CASSEPSGTFNEQFF. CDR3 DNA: TGCGCCAGCAGCGAGCCTAGCGGGACTTTTAATGAGCAGTTCTTC.

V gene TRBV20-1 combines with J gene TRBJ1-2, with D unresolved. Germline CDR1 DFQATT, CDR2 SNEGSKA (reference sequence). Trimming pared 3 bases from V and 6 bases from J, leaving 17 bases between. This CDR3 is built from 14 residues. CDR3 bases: TGCAGTGCTAGTCATGCGAGGGCTGGGGATGGCTACACCTTC. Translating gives CSASHARAGDGYTF.

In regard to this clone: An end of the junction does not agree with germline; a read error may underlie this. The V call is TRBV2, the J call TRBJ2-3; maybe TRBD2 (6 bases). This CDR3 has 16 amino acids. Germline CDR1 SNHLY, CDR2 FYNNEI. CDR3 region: CASSEGIADSTDTQYF. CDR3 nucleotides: TGTGCCAGCAGCGAAGGGATAGCGGATAGCACAGATACGCAGTATTTT.

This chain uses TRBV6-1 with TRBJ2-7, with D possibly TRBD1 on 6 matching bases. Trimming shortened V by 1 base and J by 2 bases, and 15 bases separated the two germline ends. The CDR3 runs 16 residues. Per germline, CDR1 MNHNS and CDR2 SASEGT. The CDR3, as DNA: TGTGCCAGCAGTGAAGTGGGCAGGGGCAGCGCCTACGAGCAGTACTTC. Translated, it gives CASSEVGRGSAYEQYF.

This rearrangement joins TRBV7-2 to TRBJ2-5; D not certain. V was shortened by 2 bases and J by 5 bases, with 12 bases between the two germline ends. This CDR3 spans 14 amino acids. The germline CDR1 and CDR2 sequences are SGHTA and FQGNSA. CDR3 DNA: TGTGCCAGCAGCTTACAGGCCCCAGGCGAGACCCAGTACTTC. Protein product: CASSLQAPGETQYF.

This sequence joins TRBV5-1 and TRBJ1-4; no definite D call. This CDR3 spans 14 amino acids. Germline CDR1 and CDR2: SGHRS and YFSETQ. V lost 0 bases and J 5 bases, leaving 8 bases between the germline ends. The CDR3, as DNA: TGCGCCAGCAGCTTGGCAGTATTGAATGAAAAACTGTTTTTT. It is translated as CASSLAVLNEKLFF.

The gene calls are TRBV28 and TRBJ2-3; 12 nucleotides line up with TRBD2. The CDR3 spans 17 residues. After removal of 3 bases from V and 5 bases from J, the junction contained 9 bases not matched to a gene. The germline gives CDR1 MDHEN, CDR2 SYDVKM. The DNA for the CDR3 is TGTGCCAGCAGTTTCCCGCGACTAGCGGGAGAAAAAGATACGCAGTATTTT. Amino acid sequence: CASSFPRLAGEKDTQYF.

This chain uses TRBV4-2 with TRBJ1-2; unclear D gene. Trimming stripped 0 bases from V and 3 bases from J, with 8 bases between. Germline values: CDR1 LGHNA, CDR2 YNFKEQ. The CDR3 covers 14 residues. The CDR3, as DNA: TGTGCCAGCAGCCAAGATGATCAGTACTATGGCTACACCTTC. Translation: CASSQDDQYYGYTF.

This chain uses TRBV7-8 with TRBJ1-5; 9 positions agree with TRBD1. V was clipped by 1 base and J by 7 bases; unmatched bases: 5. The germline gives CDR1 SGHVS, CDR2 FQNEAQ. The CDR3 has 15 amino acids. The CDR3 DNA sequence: TGTGCCAGCAGCTTAGGGAGGACAGGGGACCAGCCCCAGCATTTT. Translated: CASSLGRTGDQPQHF. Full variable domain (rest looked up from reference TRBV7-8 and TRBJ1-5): GAGVSQSPRYKVAKRGQDVALRCDPISGHVSLFWYQQALGQGPEFLTYFQNEAQLDKSGLPSDRFFAERPEGSVSTLKIQRTQQEDSAVYLCASSLGRTGDQPQHFGDGTRLSIL.

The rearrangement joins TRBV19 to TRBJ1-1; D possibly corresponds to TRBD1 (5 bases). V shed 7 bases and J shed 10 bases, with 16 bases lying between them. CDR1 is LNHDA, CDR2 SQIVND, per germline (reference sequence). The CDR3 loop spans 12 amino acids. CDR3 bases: TGTGCCAGTACCCCCCTCGGGGGGGTAGCTTTCTTT. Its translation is CASTPLGGVAFF.

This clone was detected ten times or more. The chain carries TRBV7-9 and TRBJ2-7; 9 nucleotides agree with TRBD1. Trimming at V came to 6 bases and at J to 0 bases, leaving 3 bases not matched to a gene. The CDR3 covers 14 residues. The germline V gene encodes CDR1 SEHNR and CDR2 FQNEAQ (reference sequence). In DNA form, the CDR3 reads TGTGCCAGCAGGACAGGGGGGAGCTCCTACGAGCAGTACTTC. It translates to CASRTGGSSYEQYF.

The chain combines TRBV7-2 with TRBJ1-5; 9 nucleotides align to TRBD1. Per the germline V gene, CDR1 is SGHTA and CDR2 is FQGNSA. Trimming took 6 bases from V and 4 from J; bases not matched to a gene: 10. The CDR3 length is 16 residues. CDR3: CASSPAPGTGNQPQHF. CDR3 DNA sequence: TGTGCCAGCAGTCCCGCCCCAGGGACAGGGAATCAGCCCCAGCATTTT.

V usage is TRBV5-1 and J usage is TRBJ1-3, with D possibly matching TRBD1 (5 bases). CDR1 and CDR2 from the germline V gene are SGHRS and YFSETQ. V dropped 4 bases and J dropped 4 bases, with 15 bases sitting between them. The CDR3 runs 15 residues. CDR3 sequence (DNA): TGCGCCAGCAGCGTGGACGGGGGGAGCGGAAACACCATATATTTT. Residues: CASSVDGGSGNTIYF.

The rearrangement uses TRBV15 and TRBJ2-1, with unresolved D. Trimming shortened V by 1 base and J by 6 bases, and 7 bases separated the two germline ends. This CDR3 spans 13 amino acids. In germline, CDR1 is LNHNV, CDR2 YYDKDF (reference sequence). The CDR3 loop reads CATSRGRFNEQFF. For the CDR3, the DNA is TGTGCCACCAGCAGAGGCAGGTTCAATGAGCAGTTCTTC.

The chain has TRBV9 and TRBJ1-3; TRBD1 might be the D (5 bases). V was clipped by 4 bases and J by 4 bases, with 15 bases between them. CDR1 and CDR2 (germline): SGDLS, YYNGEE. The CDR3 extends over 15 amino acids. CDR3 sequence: CASSLYEGLGNTIYF. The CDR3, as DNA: TGTGCCAGCAGCCTCTACGAGGGACTAGGAAACACCATATATTTT.

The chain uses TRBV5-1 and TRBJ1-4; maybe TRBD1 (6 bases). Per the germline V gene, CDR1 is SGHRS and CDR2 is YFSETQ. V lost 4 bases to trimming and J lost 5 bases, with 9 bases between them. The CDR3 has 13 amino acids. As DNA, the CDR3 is TGCGCCAGCAGCCCCGGACAGAATGAAAAACTGTTTTTT. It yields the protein CASSPGQNEKLFF.

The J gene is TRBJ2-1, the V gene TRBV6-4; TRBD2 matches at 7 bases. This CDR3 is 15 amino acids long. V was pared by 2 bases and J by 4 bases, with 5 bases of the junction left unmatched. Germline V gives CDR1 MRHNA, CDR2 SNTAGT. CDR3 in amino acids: CASSDGAGVYNEQFF. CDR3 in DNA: TGTGCCAGCAGTGACGGGGCGGGGGTTTACAATGAGCAGTTCTTC.

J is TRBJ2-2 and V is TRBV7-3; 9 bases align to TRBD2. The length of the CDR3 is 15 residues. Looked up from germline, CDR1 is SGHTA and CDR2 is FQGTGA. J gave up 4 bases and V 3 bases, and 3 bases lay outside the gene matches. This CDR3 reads CASSFSGRGTGELFF. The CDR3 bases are TGTGCCAGCAGCTTTAGCGGGAGAGGCACCGGGGAGCTGTTTTTT.

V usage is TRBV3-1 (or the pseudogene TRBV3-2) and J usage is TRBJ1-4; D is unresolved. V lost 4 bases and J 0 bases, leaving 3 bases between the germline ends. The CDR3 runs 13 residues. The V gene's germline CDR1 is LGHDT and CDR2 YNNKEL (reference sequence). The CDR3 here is CASSRATNEKLFF. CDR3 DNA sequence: TGTGCCAGCAGCCGCGCAACTAATGAAAAACTGTTTTTT.

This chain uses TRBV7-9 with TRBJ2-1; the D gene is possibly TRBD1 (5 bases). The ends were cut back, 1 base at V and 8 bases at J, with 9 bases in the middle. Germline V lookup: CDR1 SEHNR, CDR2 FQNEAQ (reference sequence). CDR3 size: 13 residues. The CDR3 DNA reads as TGTGCCAGCAGCTTAGTGGGGCCGGATGAGCAGTTCTTC. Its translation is CASSLVGPDEQFF.

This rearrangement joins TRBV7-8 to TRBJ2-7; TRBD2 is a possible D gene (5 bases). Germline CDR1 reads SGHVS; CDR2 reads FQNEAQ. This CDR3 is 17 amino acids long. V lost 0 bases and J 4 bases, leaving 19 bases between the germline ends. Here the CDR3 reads CASSLALGPGKSYEQYF. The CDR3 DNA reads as TGTGCCAGCAGCTTAGCGCTCGGACCCGGGAAATCGTACGAGCAGTACTTC.

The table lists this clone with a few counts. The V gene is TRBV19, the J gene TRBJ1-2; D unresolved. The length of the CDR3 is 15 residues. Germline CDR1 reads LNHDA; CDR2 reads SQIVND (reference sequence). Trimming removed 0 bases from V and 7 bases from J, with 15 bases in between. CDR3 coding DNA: TGTGCCAGTAGTATAGATCAGGAGGGTATCTCTGGCTACACCTTC. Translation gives CASSIDQEGISGYTF.

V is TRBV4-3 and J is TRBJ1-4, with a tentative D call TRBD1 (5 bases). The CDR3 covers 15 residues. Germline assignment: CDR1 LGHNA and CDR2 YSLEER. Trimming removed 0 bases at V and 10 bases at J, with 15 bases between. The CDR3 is CASSQDAGGVGKLFF. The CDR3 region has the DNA TGCGCCAGCAGCCAAGATGCGGGGGGAGTTGGAAAACTGTTTTTT.

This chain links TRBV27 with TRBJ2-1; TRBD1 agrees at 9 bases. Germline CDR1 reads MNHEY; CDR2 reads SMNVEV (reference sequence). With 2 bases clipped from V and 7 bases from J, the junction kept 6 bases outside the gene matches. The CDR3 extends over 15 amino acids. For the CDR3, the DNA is TGTGCCAGCAGTTTAAGACAGGGGGTCGTAAATGAGCAGTTCTTC. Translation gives CASSLRQGVVNEQFF.